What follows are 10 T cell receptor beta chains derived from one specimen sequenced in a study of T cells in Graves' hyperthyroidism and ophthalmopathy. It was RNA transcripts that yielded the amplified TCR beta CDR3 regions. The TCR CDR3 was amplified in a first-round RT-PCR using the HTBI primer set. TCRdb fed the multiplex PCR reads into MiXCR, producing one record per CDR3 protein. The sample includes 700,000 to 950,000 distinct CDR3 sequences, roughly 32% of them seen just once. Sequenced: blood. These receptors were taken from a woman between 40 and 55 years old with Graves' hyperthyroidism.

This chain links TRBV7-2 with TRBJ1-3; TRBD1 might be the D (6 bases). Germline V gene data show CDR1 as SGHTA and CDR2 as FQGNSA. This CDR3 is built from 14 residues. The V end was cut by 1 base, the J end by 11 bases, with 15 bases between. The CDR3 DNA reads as TGTGCCAGCAGCTTAGAGGAGGGGGTCTGGGCCATATATTTT. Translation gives CASSLEEGVWAIYF.

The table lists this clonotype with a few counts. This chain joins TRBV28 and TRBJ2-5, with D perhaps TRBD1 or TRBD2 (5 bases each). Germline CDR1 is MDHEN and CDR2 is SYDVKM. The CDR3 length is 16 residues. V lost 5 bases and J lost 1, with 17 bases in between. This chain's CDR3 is CASSPLGAGTQETQYF. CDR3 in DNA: TGTGCCAGCAGTCCCCTCGGGGCAGGGACCCAAGAGACCCAGTACTTC.

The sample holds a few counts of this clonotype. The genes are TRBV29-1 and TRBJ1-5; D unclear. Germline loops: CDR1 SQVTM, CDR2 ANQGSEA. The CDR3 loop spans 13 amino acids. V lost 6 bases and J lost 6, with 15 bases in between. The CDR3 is CSVVLGFGQPQHF. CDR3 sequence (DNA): TGCAGCGTGGTCTTGGGGTTCGGTCAGCCCCAGCATTTT.

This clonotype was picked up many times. The CDR3 DNA reads TGCAGTGCTAGGGACTTCTCAGACGGGCAGACCCAGTACTTC. It yields the protein CSARDFSDGQTQYF. The chain has TRBV20-1 and TRBJ2-5, with D perhaps matching TRBD2 (5 bases). The V gene's germline CDR1 is DFQATT and CDR2 SNEGSKA (reference sequence). CDR3 length: 14 amino acids. V gave up 3 bases and J gave up 6 bases, with 17 bases separating them.

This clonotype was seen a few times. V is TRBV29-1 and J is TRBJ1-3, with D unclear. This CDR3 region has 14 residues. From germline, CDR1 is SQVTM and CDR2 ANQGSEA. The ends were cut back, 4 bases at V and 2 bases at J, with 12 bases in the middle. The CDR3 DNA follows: TGCAGCGTTGGGCCCTCTACCCCTGGAAACACCATATATTTT. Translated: CSVGPSTPGNTIYF.

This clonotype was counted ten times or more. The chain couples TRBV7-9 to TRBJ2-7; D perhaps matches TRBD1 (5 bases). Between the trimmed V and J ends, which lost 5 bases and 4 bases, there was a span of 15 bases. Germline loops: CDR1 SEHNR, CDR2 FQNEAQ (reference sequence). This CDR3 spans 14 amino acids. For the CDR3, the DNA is TGTGCCAGCAGCCCGCCAGGGATGTGGTACGAGCAGTACTTC. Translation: CASSPPGMWYEQYF.

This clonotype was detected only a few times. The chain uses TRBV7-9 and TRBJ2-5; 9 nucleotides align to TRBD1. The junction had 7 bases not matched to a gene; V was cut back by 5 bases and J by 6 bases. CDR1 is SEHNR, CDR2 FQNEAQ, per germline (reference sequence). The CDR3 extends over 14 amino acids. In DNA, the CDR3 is TGTGCCAGCAGCACGGGACAGGGCGAAAAGACCCAGTACTTC. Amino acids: CASSTGQGEKTQYF. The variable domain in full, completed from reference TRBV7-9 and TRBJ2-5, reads DTGVSQNPRHKITKRGQNVTFRCDPISEHNRLYWYRQTLGQGPEFLTYFQNEAQLEKSRLLSDRFSAERPKGSFSTLEIQRTEQGDSAMYLCASSTGQGEKTQYFGPGTRLLVL.

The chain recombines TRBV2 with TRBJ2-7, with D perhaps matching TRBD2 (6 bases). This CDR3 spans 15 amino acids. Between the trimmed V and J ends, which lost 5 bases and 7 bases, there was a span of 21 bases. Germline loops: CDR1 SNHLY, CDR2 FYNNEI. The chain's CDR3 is CASSPSGGASGEQYF. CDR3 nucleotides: TGTGCCAGCAGTCCGTCAGGCGGGGCTTCGGGGGAGCAGTACTTC.

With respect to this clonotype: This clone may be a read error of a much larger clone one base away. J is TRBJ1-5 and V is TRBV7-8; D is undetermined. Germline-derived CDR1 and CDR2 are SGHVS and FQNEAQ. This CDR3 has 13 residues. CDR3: CASSLNGVRPRHF. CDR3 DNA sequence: TGTGCCAGCAGCTTAAATGGGGTACGGCCCCGGCATTTT.

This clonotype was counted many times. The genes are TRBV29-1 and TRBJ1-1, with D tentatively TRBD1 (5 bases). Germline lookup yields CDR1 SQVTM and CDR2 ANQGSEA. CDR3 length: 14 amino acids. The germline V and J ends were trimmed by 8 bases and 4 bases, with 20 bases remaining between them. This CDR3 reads CSTWPGRVFTEAFF. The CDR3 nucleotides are TGCAGCACTTGGCCCGGCAGGGTCTTCACTGAAGCTTTCTTT.